Listed here are 28 T cell receptor beta chains from one sample, sequenced in a study of monozygotic twins with inflammatory bowel disease. Following a re-call of the 5' RACE reads, TCRdb has one entry per CDR3 protein and lacks DNA. The sample features 300,000 to 400,000 distinct CDR3 sequences, with around 2.6% in its top ten. Sequenced material: blood. The source of these receptors is a human donor with ulcerative colitis or Crohn's disease, or a healthy co-twin of an affected twin (not recorded which).

The chain recombines TRBV15 with TRBJ2-1. Germline V gene lookup returns CDR1 LNHNV and CDR2 YYDKDF (reference sequence). The CDR3 length is 17 residues. CDR3 in amino acids: CATSRDKGMSRWDEQFF.

CDR3 in amino acids: CASSEALAGAGADTQYF. The chain is built from TRBV7-2 and TRBJ2-3; TCRdb names TRBD1, which stays unverified in the absence of DNA. The CDR3 is made up of 17 amino acids. Germline assignment: CDR1 SGHTA and CDR2 FQGNSA.

The chain employs TRBV12-3 or TRBV12-4 and TRBJ1-5. The CDR3 loop spans 15 amino acids. The CDR3 loop reads CASSFGLNGNQPQHF.

The chain links TRBV7-8 to TRBJ2-7; TCRdb names TRBD1, which stays unverified in the absence of DNA. The length of the CDR3 is 17 residues. Germline assignment: CDR1 SGHVS and CDR2 FQNEAQ. CDR3 region: CASSLAGQAPNSAEQYF.

The chain employs TRBV7-6 and TRBJ1-3. The CDR3 has 17 residues. Germline V gene data show CDR1 as SGHVS and CDR2 as FNYEAQ. CDR3 sequence: CASSLDPPGFSGNTIYF.

The chain joins TRBV20-1 to TRBJ2-2; lacking DNA, the TRBD2 call made by TCRdb goes unchecked. Germline V gene lookup returns CDR1 DFQATT and CDR2 SNEGSKA (reference sequence). The CDR3 is 16 residues long. This chain's CDR3 is CSARPSGRGFTGELFF.

The rearrangement joins TRBV14 to TRBJ2-7; no DNA is available, so the TRBD2 call from TCRdb remains unchecked. Germline V CDR1 and CDR2: SGHDN, FVKESK. The CDR3 is 16 residues long. The chain's CDR3 is CASSQPGGEVSYEQYF.

V usage is TRBV6-2 or TRBV6-3 and J usage is TRBJ1-5; TCRdb reports TRBD1, a call that lacks DNA to check it against. Germline loops: CDR1 MNHEY, CDR2 SVGEGT. CDR3 size: 16 residues. CDR3 loop: CASSYVQAGGNQPQHF.

The CDR3 protein is CASMLRDRDHEAFF. This chain uses TRBV3-1 with TRBJ1-1; TCRdb calls TRBD1, which cannot be checked without DNA. The CDR3 totals 14 residues. CDR1 is LGHDT, CDR2 YNNKEL, per germline (reference sequence).

This chain connects TRBV20-1 to TRBJ2-3; the D call from TCRdb, TRBD1, cannot be confirmed without DNA. Germline CDR1 and CDR2: DFQATT and SNEGSKA (reference sequence). This CDR3 comprises 15 residues. CDR3 protein: CSARTPGPNTDTQYF.

The genes are TRBV7-2 and TRBJ2-5; the D call of TRBD1 rests on TCRdb alone, since no DNA is present to check it. Per the germline V gene, CDR1 is SGHTA and CDR2 is FQGNSA. The CDR3 runs to 14 residues. The CDR3 protein is CASSPPGGLKTQYF.

The chain carries TRBV12-3 or TRBV12-4 and TRBJ2-7; TCRdb reports TRBD1, a call that lacks DNA to check it against. The CDR3 loop spans 15 amino acids. CDR3: CASSWTGRSSYEQYF.

The gene calls are TRBV11-2 and TRBJ2-7; TCRdb reports TRBD1, a call that lacks DNA to check it against. Germline assignment: CDR1 SGHAT and CDR2 FQNNGV. This CDR3 spans 16 amino acids. The CDR3 sequence is CASSPVVGAFVYEQYF.

This chain joins TRBV29-1 and TRBJ2-5; without DNA, the TCRdb call of TRBD2 cannot be checked. The CDR3 extends over 17 amino acids. Germline values: CDR1 SQVTM, CDR2 ANQGSEA. The CDR3 loop is CSGTRLLAGGPKETQYF. The full variable domain, in which reference TRBV29-1 and TRBJ2-5 provide the parts outside the CDR3, is SAVISQKPSRDICQRGTSLTIQCQVDSQVTMMFWYRQQPGQSLTLIATANQGSEATYESGFVIDKFPISRPNLTFSTLTVSNMSPEDSSIYLCSGTRLLAGGPKETQYFGPGTRLLVL.

The chain has TRBV4-3 and TRBJ2-1; TCRdb's D call, TRBD1, is unchecked because there is no DNA. The CDR3 loop spans 15 amino acids. CDR1 and CDR2 from the germline V gene are LGHNA and YSLEER. The CDR3 sequence: CASSQGQGIYNEQFF.

V usage is TRBV11-2 and J usage is TRBJ1-1. In germline, CDR1 is SGHAT, CDR2 FQNNGV. The CDR3 consists of 16 residues. The CDR3 sequence: CASSFGRARVNTEAFF.

The V gene is TRBV20-1, the J gene TRBJ2-2. CDR3 size: 14 residues. Germline V gene data show CDR1 as DFQATT and CDR2 as SNEGSKA (reference sequence). The CDR3 reads CSARDLYGRGELFF.

This chain joins TRBV12-3 or TRBV12-4 and TRBJ2-7. CDR3 size: 14 residues. The CDR3 loop reads CASSLIDQYFEQYF.

The rearrangement joins TRBV28 to TRBJ1-1. Germline V gene sequence: CDR1 MDHEN, CDR2 SYDVKM. The CDR3 covers 11 residues. CDR3 sequence: CASNLGYEAFF.

This rearrangement joins TRBV29-1 to TRBJ1-1; TCRdb returns TRBD1, unconfirmable since there is no DNA. The CDR3 extends over 18 amino acids. Germline V gene data show CDR1 as SQVTM and CDR2 as ANQGSEA. The CDR3 sequence is CSVGGAAQGGFKNTEAFF.

The J gene is TRBJ2-7, the V gene TRBV5-1; TCRdb's D call of TRBD2 is untestable without DNA. Germline V gene data show CDR1 as SGHRS and CDR2 as YFSETQ. CDR3 length: 15 residues. The CDR3: CASSLVPGPDYEQYF.

CDR3 protein: CASSKTGVPEAFF. V gene TRBV5-1 combines with J gene TRBJ1-1; the TRBD1 assignment by TCRdb is unverifiable without DNA. Germline loops: CDR1 SGHRS, CDR2 YFSETQ. This CDR3 comprises 13 residues. Using reference TRBV5-1 and TRBJ1-1 for the parts outside the CDR3, the full variable domain is KAGVTQTPRYLIKTRGQQVTLSCSPISGHRSVSWYQQTPGQGLQFLFEYFSETQRNKGNFPGRFSGRQFSNSRSEMNVSTLELGDSALYLCASSKTGVPEAFFGQGTRLTVV.

CDR3: CASSSEHPIPFLEGAFF. This chain uses TRBV11-2 with TRBJ1-1. The germline V gene has CDR1 SGHAT and CDR2 FQNNGV. The CDR3 totals 17 residues. The whole variable domain, filled in from reference TRBV11-2 and TRBJ1-1, reads EAGVAQSPRYKIIEKRQSVAFWCNPISGHATLYWYQQILGQGPKLLIQFQNNGVVDDSQLPKDRFSAERLKGVDSTLKIQPAKLEDSAVYLCASSSEHPIPFLEGAFFGQGTRLTVV.

V and J are TRBV4-1 and TRBJ2-7. In germline, CDR1 is MGHRA, CDR2 YSYEKL. The CDR3 contains 15 residues. CDR3 sequence reads: CASSQDPGSTYEQYF.

The J gene is TRBJ2-2, the V gene TRBV7-3; TCRdb indicates TRBD1, and absent DNA this call remains unverified. The length of the CDR3 is 15 residues. Looked up from germline, CDR1 is SGHTA and CDR2 is FQGTGA. The CDR3 protein is CASSFDSTNTGELFF.

The chain is built from TRBV14 and TRBJ2-7; TCRdb gives TRBD1 as the D gene, but with no DNA this cannot be confirmed. Germline V gives CDR1 SGHDN, CDR2 FVKESK. CDR3 length: 17 amino acids. This CDR3 is CASSQDLSPGFVYEQYF.

The V call is TRBV7-9, the J call TRBJ2-1; TCRdb picks TRBD1, but there is no DNA to check that call. The CDR3 extends over 12 amino acids. Per the germline V gene, CDR1 is SEHNR and CDR2 is FQNEAQ (reference sequence). CDR3 amino acids: CASSASRGEQFF.

This CDR3 reads CASSHHGGQETTEAFF. The chain joins TRBV18 to TRBJ1-1; TCRdb proposes TRBD1, but this gene call is untestable without DNA. This CDR3 is 16 amino acids long. Germline loops: CDR1 KGHSH, CDR2 LQKENI.